This T cell receptor beta chain is from a study of T cell repertoires in cytomegalovirus infection (dated by TCRdb to between 2019 and 2020). With respect to the entire study: Alongside well-studied HLA-B-restricted epitopes, the peptide stimulations were aimed at recently identified HLA-C-restricted CMV epitopes, whose presentation resists viral immunomodulation. Donor HLA type was relevant to the analysis, as public TCR beta signatures indicated carriage of CMV infection together with the matching HLA type. What the work shows at the level of the full study, not this receptor alone: Cumulative frequency of public TCR beta family members discriminated carriers of CMV infection plus the relevant HLA type in this cohort and an independent 352-donor cohort. The ex vivo response was dominated by HLA-C-restricted CMV-specific TCR beta clonotypes, which also provided the single most frequent clonotype in two of eight donors.

In light of the paper, this sample's treatment or condition label describes: in vitro stimulation with specific CMV peptide epitopes to enrich CMV-specific T cells. The sample holds a few counts of this clonotype. The antigen this receptor binds is unknown. Base qualities were left out, and no much larger clone turns up one base away. The instrument given in TCRdb is Illumina HiSeq 1500. The public sequencing data were trimmed at Q25 with fastp and processed into clonotypes with MiXCR by TCRdb, which kept only in-frame beta chains. Rows are unified per CDR3 protein, each entry keeping the most common DNA and genes. The sample table holds approximately 300,000 distinct CDR3 sequences, of which about 29% were seen once. The ten largest clones take up around 20% of the sample. This sequence originates from a human donor in good health (CMV status not recorded). Some clones in this sample may be carry-over from other donors' samples. Sequences were derived from cultured PBMCs, sampled from culture after CMV antigen stimulation.

CDR3 protein: CASSLHPTGQSNYGYTF. The nucleotide sequence reads TGTGCCAGCAGTTTACACCCTACGGGGCAATCTAACTATGGCTACACCTTC. The rearranged segments are TRBV27 and TRBJ1-2; the D gene is perhaps TRBD1, from 5 matching bases. CDR1 and CDR2 are read off the germline V gene (reference sequence) as MNHEY and SMNVEV. The CDR3 measures 17 amino acids from cysteine to phenylalanine. Just the 51-base CDR3 DNA is kept, in frame starting at base 1. V gives up 2 bases and J gives up 0 bases, and the segment between their germline ends measures 16 bases.